A selection of T cell receptor beta chains follows, all from one sample in a study of technical replicates of blood from a few donors. Generated by immunoSEQ multiplex PCR, the TCRdb table keeps only in-frame clones and is missing some. This sample yields 56,000 or so clones, of which about 94% are seen a single time; 4.2% belongs to the top ten. Sequenced: PBMCs. The origin of the receptors is a human donor in good health. Some clones in this sample may be carry-over from other donors' samples. Both conserved end residues are part of each CDR3. The order of the fields is J gene, clone size, D gene, V gene, CDR3 protein, CDR3 DNA. The D gene is left open where the match is weak. Part of the rows lack a size; the others show once, few, many or a class for expanded clones.

>TRBJ2-5|-|-|TRBV5-4
CASSAGTGDWETQYF
TGTGCCAGCAGCGCGGGGACGGGGGACTGGGAGACCCAGTACTTC
>TRBJ1-3|-|-|TRBV30
CAWSQGGDRNTIYF
TGTGCCTGGAGCCAGGGAGGGGATAGAAACACCATATATTTT
>TRBJ1-1|-|-|TRBV18
CASSREGQAFF
TGTGCCAGCTCAAGGGAGGGGCAAGCTTTCTTT
>TRBJ2-4|-|TRBD2|TRBV19
CASSIGTNSIAKNIQYF
TGTGCCAGTAGTATTGGGACTAACAGCATAGCCAAAAACATTCAGTACTTC
>TRBJ2-1|-|TRBD2|TRBV6-4
CASSESGGFNNEQFF
TGTGCCAGCAGTGAAAGCGGGGGATTTAACAATGAGCAGTTCTTC
>TRBJ2-7|-|-|TRBV19
CASSRDILGSYEQYF
TGTGCCAGTAGTAGGGACATTTTAGGGTCGTACGAGCAGTACTTC
>TRBJ2-5|-|-|TRBV7-8
CASSLGRVGETQYF
TGTGCCAGCAGCTTAGGGCGGGTGGGAGAGACCCAGTACTTC
>TRBJ2-5|-|TRBD2|TRBV10-3
CAISEPYGGAGGAQETQYF
TGTGCCATCAGTGAGCCTTATGGGGGAGCGGGAGGGGCACAAGAGACCCAGTACTTC
>TRBJ1-1|-|TRBD1|TRBV11-2
CASRGTGDTEAFF
TGTGCCAGCAGGGGTACAGGGGACACTGAAGCTTTCTTT
>TRBJ1-1|-|-|TRBV5-6
CASSLASGGEAFF
TGTGCCAGCAGCTTGGCTTCGGGGGGTGAAGCTTTCTTT
>TRBJ2-4|-|-|TRBV7-3
CASSPQGRSIQYF
TGTGCCAGCAGCCCCCAAGGGAGAAGCATTCAGTACTTC
>TRBJ1-1|-|-|TRBV9
CASGGGTISTEAFF
TGTGCCAGTGGCGGGGGGACCATATCGACTGAAGCTTTCTTT
>TRBJ2-5|-|-|TRBV9
CASSVGVGGKGETQYF
TGTGCCAGCAGCGTAGGGGTTGGGGGGAAGGGAGAGACCCAGTACTTC
>TRBJ2-2|few|TRBD2|TRBV9
CASSVEPKTSGRAGFTGELFF
TGTGCCAGCAGCGTCGAACCGAAGACTAGCGGGAGGGCCGGGTTTACCGGGGAGCTGTTTTTT
>TRBJ1-2|-|-|TRBV4-3
CASSQSRGGVNGGYTF
TGCGCCAGCAGCCAATCCAGGGGAGGGGTAAATGGTGGCTACACCTTC
>TRBJ2-3|once|TRBD2|TRBV28
CASSKGLPDTQYF
TGTGCCAGCAGTAAGGGACTACCAGATACGCAGTATTTT
>TRBJ1-4|-|TRBD1|TRBV5-1
CASSLDRGNEKLFF
TGCGCCAGCAGCTTGGACAGGGGCAATGAAAAACTGTTTTTT
>TRBJ1-5|once|-|TRBV14
CASSGGLGQPQHF
TGTGCCAGCAGCGGGGGCCTGGGTCAGCCCCAGCATTTT
>TRBJ2-7|once|-|TRBV7-2
CASNLNTYEQYF
TGTGCCAGCAACCTGAACACCTACGAGCAGTACTTC
>TRBJ2-7|-|TRBD2|TRBV9
CASSLGTSASRSYEQYF
TGTGCCAGCAGCTTAGGGACTAGCGCAAGCCGCTCCTACGAGCAGTACTTC
>TRBJ2-7|-|-|TRBV10-3
CAISETVNYEQYF
TGTGCCATCAGTGAGACAGTCAACTACGAGCAGTACTTC
>TRBJ2-2|-|-|TRBV4-1
CASSHTRERDITGELFF
TGCGCCAGCAGCCACACGAGGGAGCGGGACATCACCGGGGAGCTGTTTTTT
>TRBJ2-5|-|TRBD2|TRBV19
CASSRAGGGEETQYF
TGTGCCAGTAGTAGGGCGGGAGGCGGGGAAGAGACCCAGTACTTC
>TRBJ1-1|-|-|TRBV4-3
CASSQDPRRNAEAFF
TGCGCCAGCAGCCAAGACCCCAGGAGGAACGCTGAAGCTTTCTTT
>TRBJ1-2|-|TRBD1|TRBV6-1
CASSEGDSAYYGYTF
TGTGCCAGCAGTGAAGGGGACAGTGCCTACTATGGCTACACCTTC
>TRBJ2-6|-|TRBD1|TRBV7-3
CASSVLPVTGGSGANVLTF
TGTGCCAGCAGCGTACTCCCGGTGACAGGGGGGTCTGGGGCCAACGTCCTGACTTTC
>TRBJ2-3|-|-|TRBV9
CASSESGSTDTQYF
TGTGCCAGCAGTGAAAGCGGGAGCACAGATACGCAGTATTTT
>TRBJ2-3|-|-|TRBV4-2
CASSQGLGSSTDTQYF
TGTGCCAGCAGCCAAGGGCTAGGCTCCTCCACAGATACGCAGTATTTT
>TRBJ1-2|-|-|TRBV6-5
CASSFINLRQEGGYTF
TGTGCCAGCAGTTTCATAAACCTGCGACAGGAAGGTGGCTACACCTTC
>TRBJ2-7|-|-|TRBV19
CATSRTTYEQYF
TGTGCCACTTCTAGGACAACCTACGAGCAGTACTTC
>TRBJ1-2|-|-|TRBV18
CASSRDGSYGYTF
TGTGCCAGCTCCCGGGATGGCAGCTATGGCTACACCTTC
>TRBJ2-7|-|-|TRBV7-2
CASSFSPAGYEQYF
TGTGCCAGCAGCTTCAGCCCCGCGGGCTACGAGCAGTACTTC
>TRBJ1-5|-|-|TRBV6-1
CASSEVGRGGNQPQHF
TGTGCCAGCAGTGAAGTGGGCAGGGGAGGCAATCAGCCCCAGCATTTT
>TRBJ1-2|-|TRBD1|TRBV23-1
CASSQKGGDRGGYTF
TGCGCCAGCAGTCAAAAGGGTGGCGACAGGGGTGGCTACACCTTC
>TRBJ1-6|-|-|TRBV11-2
CASSLGEGGNSPLHF
TGTGCCAGCAGCTTGGGGGAAGGAGGGAATTCACCCCTCCACTTT
>TRBJ2-7|-|TRBD2|TRBV5-6
CASRREHYEQYF
TGTGCCAGCAGGCGGGAGCACTACGAGCAGTACTTC
>TRBJ2-5|-|-|TRBV7-2
CASSRGLAETQYF
TGTGCCAGCAGCCGAGGGTTAGCAGAGACCCAGTACTTC
>TRBJ2-2|-|-|TRBV9
CASSARQSLNTGELFF
TGTGCCAGCAGCGCCAGACAGTCGCTGAACACCGGGGAGCTGTTTTTT